The sequence of this TCR beta chain was determined in a study of blood T cell repertoires in COVID-19. As for the study in general: The United States, Italy and Spain supplied acute and convalescent COVID-19 samples. The analysed material was cDNA or gDNA that came from T cells, B-cell-depleted T cells, or PBMCs.

Per the authors' pipeline: Reference gene primers were amplified, and this amplification served to estimate nucleated cell counts. TCRdb's table, derived via immunoSEQ multiplex PCR, lists solely in-frame clones and lacks some. That table supplies the V and J calls and clone size; D and trimming were determined from the DNA. The data show about 120,000 clones, 80% to 90% seen once. The length of the CDR3 is 14 residues. In germline, CDR1 is SGHTA, CDR2 FQGNSA. The germline V and J ends were trimmed by 5 bases and 9 bases, with 17 bases remaining between them. This sequence originates from a human donor in a cohort sampled during active COVID-19. The V call is TRBV7-2, the J call TRBJ2-1; possibly TRBD2 for D (7 bases). The source material was peripheral blood. In nucleotides, the CDR3 is TGTGCCAGCAGCCCTAGGGGGGGGTTGGGTGAGCAGTTCTTC. This translates into CASSPRGGLGEQFF.